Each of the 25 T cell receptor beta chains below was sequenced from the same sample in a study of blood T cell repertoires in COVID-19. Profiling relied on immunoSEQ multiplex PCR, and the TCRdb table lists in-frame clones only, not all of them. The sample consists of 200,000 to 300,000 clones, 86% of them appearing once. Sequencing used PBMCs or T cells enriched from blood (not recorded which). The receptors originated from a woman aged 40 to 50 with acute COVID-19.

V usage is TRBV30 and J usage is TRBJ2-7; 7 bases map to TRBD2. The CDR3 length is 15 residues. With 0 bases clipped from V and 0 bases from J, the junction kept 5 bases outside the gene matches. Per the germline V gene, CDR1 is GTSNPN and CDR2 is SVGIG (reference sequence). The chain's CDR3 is CAWSVMLAASYEQYF. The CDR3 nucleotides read TGTGCCTGGAGTGTGATGCTAGCGGCCTCCTACGAGCAGTACTTC. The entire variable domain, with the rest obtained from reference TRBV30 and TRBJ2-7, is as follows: SQTIHQWPATLVQPVGSPLSLECTVEGTSNPNLYWYRQAAGRGLQLLFYSVGIGQISSEVPQNLSASRPQDRQFILSSKKLLLSDSGFYLCAWSVMLAASYEQYFGPGTRLTVT.

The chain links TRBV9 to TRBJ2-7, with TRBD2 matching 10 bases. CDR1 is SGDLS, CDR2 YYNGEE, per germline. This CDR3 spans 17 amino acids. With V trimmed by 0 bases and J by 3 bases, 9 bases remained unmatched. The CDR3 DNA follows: TGTGCCAGCAGCGTAGGGCCTAGCGGGAGCATTATCTACGAGCAGTACTTC. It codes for CASSVGPSGSIIYEQYF.

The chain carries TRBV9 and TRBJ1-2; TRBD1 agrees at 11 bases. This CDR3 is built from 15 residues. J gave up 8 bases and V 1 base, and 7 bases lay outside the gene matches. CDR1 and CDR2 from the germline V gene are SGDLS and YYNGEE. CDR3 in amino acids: CASSVPRTGGRGYTF. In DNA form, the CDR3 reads TGTGCCAGCAGCGTACCCCGGACAGGGGGCCGGGGCTACACCTTC.

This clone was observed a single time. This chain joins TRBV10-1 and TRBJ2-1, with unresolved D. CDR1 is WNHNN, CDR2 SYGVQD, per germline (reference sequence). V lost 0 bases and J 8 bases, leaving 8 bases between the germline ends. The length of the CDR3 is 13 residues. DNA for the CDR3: TGCGCCAGCAGTGAGTCGGCAACCGATGAGCAGTTCTTC. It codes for CASSESATDEQFF.

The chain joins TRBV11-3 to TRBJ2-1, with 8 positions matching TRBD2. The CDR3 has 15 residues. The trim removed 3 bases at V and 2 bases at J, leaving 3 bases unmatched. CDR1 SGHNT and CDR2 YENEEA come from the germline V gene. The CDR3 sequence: CASSFHSGAYNEQFF. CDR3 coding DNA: TGTGCCAGCAGCTTCCATAGCGGGGCCTACAATGAGCAGTTCTTC.

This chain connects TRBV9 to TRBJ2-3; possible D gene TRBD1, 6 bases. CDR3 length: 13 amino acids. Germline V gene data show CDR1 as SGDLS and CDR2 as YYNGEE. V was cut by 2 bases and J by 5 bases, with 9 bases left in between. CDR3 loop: CASSVKGVDTQYF. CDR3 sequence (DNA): TGTGCCAGCAGCGTCAAGGGGGTAGATACGCAGTATTTT.

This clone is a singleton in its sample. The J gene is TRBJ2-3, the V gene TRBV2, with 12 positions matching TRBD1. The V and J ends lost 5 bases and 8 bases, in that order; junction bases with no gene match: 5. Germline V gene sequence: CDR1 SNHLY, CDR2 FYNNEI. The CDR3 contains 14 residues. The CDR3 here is CASSPGQGALTQYF. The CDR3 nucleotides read TGTGCCAGCAGTCCGGGACAGGGGGCGCTTACGCAGTATTTT.

The CDR3 loop is CASSLGSGDTQYF. The CDR3 DNA is TGTGCCAGCAGCTTAGGTTCGGGGGATACGCAGTATTTT. The chain employs TRBV7-2 and TRBJ2-3; the D gene is possibly TRBD2 (5 bases). Between the trimmed V and J ends, which lost 1 base and 6 bases, there was a span of 8 bases. CDR1 is SGHTA and CDR2 is FQGNSA in the germline V gene. This CDR3 spans 13 amino acids.

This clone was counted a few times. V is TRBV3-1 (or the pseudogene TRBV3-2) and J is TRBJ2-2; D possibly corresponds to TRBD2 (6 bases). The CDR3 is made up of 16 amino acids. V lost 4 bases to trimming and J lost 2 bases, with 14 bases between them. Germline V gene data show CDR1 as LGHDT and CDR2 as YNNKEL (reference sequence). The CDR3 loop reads CASSRYSGTNTGELFF. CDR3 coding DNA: TGTGCCAGCAGCCGTTACTCCGGGACTAACACCGGGGAGCTGTTTTTT.

This CDR3 reads CSASRGYEQYF. The CDR3 nucleotides read TGCAGTGCTAGCCGGGGCTACGAGCAGTACTTC. The chain employs TRBV20-1 and TRBJ2-7; possible D gene TRBD2, 5 bases. Germline V gives CDR1 DFQATT, CDR2 SNEGSKA (reference sequence). The CDR3 contains 11 residues. Trimming removed 3 bases from V and 3 bases from J, with 6 bases in between.

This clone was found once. CDR3 sequence reads: CASSPPAAGGDEQYF. CDR3 sequence (DNA): TGTGCCAGCAGCCCCCCCGCGGCGGGAGGTGACGAGCAGTACTTC. The chain couples TRBV27 to TRBJ2-7, with 8 positions matching TRBD2. The CDR3 contains 15 residues. The germline V gene encodes CDR1 MNHEY and CDR2 SMNVEV (reference sequence). Trimming took 6 bases from V and 5 from J; bases not matched to a gene: 12.

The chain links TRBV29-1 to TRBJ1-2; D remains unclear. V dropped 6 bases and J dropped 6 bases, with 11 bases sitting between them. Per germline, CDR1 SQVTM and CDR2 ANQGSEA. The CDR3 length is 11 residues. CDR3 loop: CSVKLGDGYTF. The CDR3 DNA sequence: TGCAGCGTGAAACTAGGCGATGGCTACACCTTC.

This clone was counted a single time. This CDR3 reads CASSALAGYTGELFF. CDR3 sequence (DNA): TGTGCCAGTAGTGCGCTAGCGGGATACACCGGGGAGCTGTTTTTT. This chain uses TRBV19 with TRBJ2-2, with TRBD2 matching 9 bases. The germline CDR1 and CDR2 sequences are LNHDA and SQIVND (reference sequence). CDR3 length: 15 residues. V was pared by 5 bases and J by 3 bases, with 4 bases of the junction left unmatched.

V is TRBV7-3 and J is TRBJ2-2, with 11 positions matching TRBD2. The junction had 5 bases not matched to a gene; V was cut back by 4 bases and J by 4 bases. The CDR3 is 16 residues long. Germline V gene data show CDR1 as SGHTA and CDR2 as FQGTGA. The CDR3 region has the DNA TGTGCCAGCAGCTACACTAGCGGGAGCGGCACCGGGGAGCTGTTTTTT. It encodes CASSYTSGSGTGELFF.

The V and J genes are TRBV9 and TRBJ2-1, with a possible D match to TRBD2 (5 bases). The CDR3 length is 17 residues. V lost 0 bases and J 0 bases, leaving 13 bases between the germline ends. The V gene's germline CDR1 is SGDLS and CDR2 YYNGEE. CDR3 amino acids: CASSVDDAGSSYNEQFF. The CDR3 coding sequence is TGTGCCAGCAGCGTAGATGACGCGGGCAGCTCCTACAATGAGCAGTTCTTC.

DNA for the CDR3: TGTGCCAGCAGTTTAATGGGACAGGGTAACGCAGATACGCAGTATTTT. Its translation is CASSLMGQGNADTQYF. The chain couples TRBV28 to TRBJ2-3; the match to TRBD1 covers 9 bases. Germline lookup yields CDR1 MDHEN and CDR2 SYDVKM. The CDR3 spans 16 residues. Trimming at V came to 2 bases and at J to 4 bases, leaving 7 bases not matched to a gene. Based on the CDR3 plus reference TRBV28 and TRBJ2-3, the full variable domain is DVKVTQSSRYLVKRTGEKVFLECVQDMDHENMFWYRQDPGLGLRLIYFSYDVKMKEKGDIPEGYSVSREKKERFSLILESASTNQTSMYLCASSLMGQGNADTQYFGPGTRLTVL.

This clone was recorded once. For the CDR3, the DNA is TGCGCCAGCAGCTTTTCAACATTAACCTACGAGCAGTACTTC. Its protein is CASSFSTLTYEQYF. The chain joins TRBV5-1 to TRBJ2-7; no definite D call. V lost 2 bases, J lost 2 bases, and 11 bases lay in between. Germline values: CDR1 SGHRS, CDR2 YFSETQ. The CDR3 spans 14 residues.

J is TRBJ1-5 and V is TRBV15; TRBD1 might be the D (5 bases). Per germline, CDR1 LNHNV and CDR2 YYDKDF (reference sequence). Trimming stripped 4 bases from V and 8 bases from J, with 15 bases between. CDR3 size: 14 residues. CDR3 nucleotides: TGTGCCACCAGCAAGGCAGCGGGAGGGGAGCCCCAGCATTTT. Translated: CATSKAAGGEPQHF.

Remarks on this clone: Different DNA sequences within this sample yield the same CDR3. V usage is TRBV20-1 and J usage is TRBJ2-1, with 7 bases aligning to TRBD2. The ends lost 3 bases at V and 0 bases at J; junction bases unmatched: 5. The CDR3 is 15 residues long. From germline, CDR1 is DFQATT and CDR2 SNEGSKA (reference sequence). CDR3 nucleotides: TGCAGTGCTAGTTCTAGCGGAAGCTCCTACAATGAGCAGTTCTTC. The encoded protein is CSASSSGSSYNEQFF.

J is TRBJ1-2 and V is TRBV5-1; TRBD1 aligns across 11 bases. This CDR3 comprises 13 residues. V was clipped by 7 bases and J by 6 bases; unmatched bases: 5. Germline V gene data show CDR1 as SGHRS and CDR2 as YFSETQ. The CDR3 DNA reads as TGCGCCAGCCGGGACAGGGGGAGCGATGGCTACACCTTC. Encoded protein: CASRDRGSDGYTF.

Here the CDR3 DNA reads TGTGCCAGTAGTATAGATACAGGGATGCAAGAGACCCAGTACTTC. Protein sequence: CASSIDTGMQETQYF. The gene calls are TRBV19 and TRBJ2-5, with a tentative D call TRBD1 (6 bases). Between the trimmed V and J ends, which lost 0 bases and 2 bases, there was a span of 10 bases. The CDR3 consists of 15 residues. In germline, CDR1 is LNHDA, CDR2 SQIVND (reference sequence).

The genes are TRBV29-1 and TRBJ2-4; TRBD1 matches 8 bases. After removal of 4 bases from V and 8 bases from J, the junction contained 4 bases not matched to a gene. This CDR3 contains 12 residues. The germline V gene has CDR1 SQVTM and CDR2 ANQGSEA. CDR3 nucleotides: TGCAGCGTTGGAGACAGGGGAGACATTCAGTACTTC. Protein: CSVGDRGDIQYF.

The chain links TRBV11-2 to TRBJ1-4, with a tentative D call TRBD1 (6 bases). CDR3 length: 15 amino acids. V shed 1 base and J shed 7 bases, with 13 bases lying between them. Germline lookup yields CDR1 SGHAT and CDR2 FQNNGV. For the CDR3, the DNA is TGTGCCAGCAGCTTAGTTACAGGGAGTGTTGAAAAACTGTTTTTT. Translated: CASSLVTGSVEKLFF. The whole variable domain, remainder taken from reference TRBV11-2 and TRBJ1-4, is EAGVAQSPRYKIIEKRQSVAFWCNPISGHATLYWYQQILGQGPKLLIQFQNNGVVDDSQLPKDRFSAERLKGVDSTLKIQPAKLEDSAVYLCASSLVTGSVEKLFFGSGTQLSVL.

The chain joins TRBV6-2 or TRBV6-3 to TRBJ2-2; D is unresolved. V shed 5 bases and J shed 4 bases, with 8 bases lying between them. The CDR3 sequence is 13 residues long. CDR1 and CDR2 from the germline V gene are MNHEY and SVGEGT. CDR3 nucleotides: TGTGCCAGCAGTCCCCCCCGCACCGGGGAGCTGTTTTTT. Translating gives CASSPPRTGELFF.

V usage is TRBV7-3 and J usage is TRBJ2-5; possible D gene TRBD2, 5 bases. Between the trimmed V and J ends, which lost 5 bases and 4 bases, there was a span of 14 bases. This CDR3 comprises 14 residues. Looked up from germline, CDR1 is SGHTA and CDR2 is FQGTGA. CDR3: CASSRAGGGETQYF. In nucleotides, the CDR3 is TGTGCCAGCAGCCGCGCCGGAGGAGGAGAGACCCAGTACTTC. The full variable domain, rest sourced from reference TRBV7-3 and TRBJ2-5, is GAGVSQTPSNKVTEKGKYVELRCDPISGHTALYWYRQSLGQGPEFLIYFQGTGAADDSGLPNDRFFAVRPEGSVSTLKIQRTERGDSAVYLCASSRAGGGETQYFGPGTRLLVL.